The 14 T cell receptor beta chains below all came from one sample that was sequenced in a study of T cell responses to AZD1222 COVID-19 vaccine. Clones were sequenced by immunoSEQ multiplex PCR, and TCRdb holds only the in-frame ones, with some missing. The sample contains roughly 160,000 clones, about nine tenths of which appear only once. The source was peripheral blood, collected on day 0 of AZD1222 vaccination. All receptors derive from an adult in good health.

The chain couples TRBV7-2 to TRBJ2-1, with 10 positions matching TRBD2. This CDR3 is built from 15 residues. V lost 5 bases to trimming and J lost 4 bases; unmatched junction nucleotides: 5. Germline lookup yields CDR1 SGHTA and CDR2 FQGNSA. CDR3: CASSPAAGGYNEQFF. CDR3 in DNA: TGTGCCAGCAGCCCGGCAGCGGGGGGGTACAATGAGCAGTTCTTC. The full variable domain, completed using reference TRBV7-2 and TRBJ2-1, is GAGVSQSPSNKVTEKGKDVELRCDPISGHTALYWYRQSLGQGLEFLIYFQGNSAPDKSGLPSDRFSAERTGGSVSTLTIQRTQQEDSAVYLCASSPAAGGYNEQFFGPGTRLTVL.

This chain connects TRBV7-3 to TRBJ1-2; no firm D call. Germline assignment: CDR1 SGHTA and CDR2 FQGTGA. The germline V and J ends were trimmed by 5 bases and 6 bases, with 16 bases remaining between them. The CDR3 has 14 amino acids. The CDR3 protein is CASSPNVNEDGYTF. CDR3 bases: TGTGCCAGCAGCCCCAACGTGAATGAGGATGGCTACACCTTC. The whole variable domain, filled in from reference TRBV7-3 and TRBJ1-2, reads GAGVSQTPSNKVTEKGKYVELRCDPISGHTALYWYRQSLGQGPEFLIYFQGTGAADDSGLPNDRFFAVRPEGSVSTLKIQRTERGDSAVYLCASSPNVNEDGYTFGSGTRLTVV.

This chain connects TRBV19 to TRBJ2-5; the match to TRBD1 covers 8 bases. The CDR3 is 15 residues long. Germline trimming cut 1 base from V and 2 bases from J; bases unmatched to any gene: 3. Germline CDR1 and CDR2: LNHDA and SQIVND (reference sequence). The CDR3 loop is CASSIGNRGQETQYF. The CDR3 DNA is TGTGCCAGTAGTATAGGTAACAGGGGGCAAGAGACCCAGTACTTC.

A single count supports this clone. This sequence joins TRBV30 and TRBJ1-5; D remains ambiguous. This CDR3 is 12 amino acids long. V was cut by 4 bases and J by 7 bases, with 11 bases left in between. Germline V CDR1 and CDR2: GTSNPN, SVGIG (reference sequence). The CDR3 loop is CAWTRLGQPQHF. The DNA for the CDR3 is TGTGCCTGGACCAGACTGGGCCAGCCCCAGCATTTT.

This clone was counted a single time. This chain uses TRBV3-1 (or the pseudogene TRBV3-2) with TRBJ1-1; unclear D gene. Deletions cut 4 bases from V and 6 bases from J, with 15 bases between. The germline gives CDR1 LGHDT, CDR2 YNNKEL (reference sequence). CDR3 size: 14 residues. CDR3 sequence reads: CASSPPAGSPEAFF. CDR3 DNA sequence: TGTGCCAGCAGCCCCCCCGCAGGCAGTCCTGAAGCTTTCTTT.

This chain links TRBV19 with TRBJ2-1, with 9 bases identical to TRBD1. Germline assignment: CDR1 LNHDA and CDR2 SQIVND (reference sequence). After removal of 5 bases from V and 9 bases from J, the junction contained 17 bases not matched to a gene. This CDR3 comprises 17 residues. The CDR3 nucleotides read TGTGCCAGTAGTCCGAACGCCCGGGACAGGGCCCTCGGTGAGCAGTTCTTC. Protein sequence: CASSPNARDRALGEQFF.

This chain joins TRBV5-6 and TRBJ2-5, with 9 bases identical to TRBD2. The CDR3 covers 17 residues. From germline, CDR1 is SGHDT and CDR2 YYEEEE. J gave up 2 bases and V 5 bases, and 13 bases lay outside the gene matches. The CDR3 nucleotides read TGTGCCAGCAGTGGTCTAGCGGGGCGATCAATGCAAGAGACCCAGTACTTC. Protein sequence: CASSGLAGRSMQETQYF.

The CDR3 reads CASSLFAGSTDTQYF. Here the CDR3 DNA reads TGTGCCAGCAGCTTATTTGCGGGGAGCACAGATACGCAGTATTTT. The gene calls are TRBV11-2 and TRBJ2-3, with D tentatively TRBD2 (6 bases). The germline gives CDR1 SGHAT, CDR2 FQNNGV. Trimming stripped 2 bases from V and 0 bases from J, with 9 bases between. This CDR3 has 15 residues.

This sequence joins TRBV9 and TRBJ1-6, with D uncertain. Trimming shortened V by 4 bases and J by 8 bases, and 16 bases separated the two germline ends. The length of the CDR3 is 15 residues. CDR1 SGDLS and CDR2 YYNGEE come from the germline V gene. The CDR3 here is CASSPTPLRDSPLHF. The CDR3 bases are TGTGCCAGCAGCCCAACCCCTCTGAGGGATTCACCCCTCCACTTT.

This sequence joins TRBV24-1 and TRBJ1-1; D ambiguous. The CDR3 is 14 residues long. CDR1 is KGHDR and CDR2 is SFDVKD in the germline V gene. V lost 3 bases and J lost 4, with 11 bases in between. CDR3 region: CATSDATRGTEAFF. CDR3 coding DNA: TGTGCCACCAGTGATGCGACGCGAGGCACTGAAGCTTTCTTT.

This chain joins TRBV3-1 (or the pseudogene TRBV3-2) and TRBJ2-4, with no clear D. The germline V gene has CDR1 LGHDT and CDR2 YNNKEL (reference sequence). This CDR3 has 15 residues. V dropped 3 bases and J dropped 1 base, with 10 bases sitting between them. CDR3 nucleotides: TGTGCCAGCAGCCAGAGGCGAAGGGCCAAAAACATTCAGTACTTC. The encoded protein is CASSQRRRAKNIQYF.

In its sample, this clone was seen a few times. This chain connects TRBV6-6 to TRBJ1-1; D possibly corresponds to TRBD1 (5 bases). CDR1 is MNHNY, CDR2 SVGAGI, per germline (reference sequence). V was trimmed by 6 bases and J by 11 bases, leaving 13 bases between them. The CDR3 length is 11 residues. The CDR3 DNA is TGTGCCAGCAGCGAACAGAACAGGGCTTTCTTT. It is translated as CASSEQNRAFF.

V is TRBV30 and J is TRBJ1-6; D call uncertain. The CDR3 spans 14 residues. Germline CDR1 is GTSNPN and CDR2 is SVGIG (reference sequence). V was shortened by 5 bases and J by 4 bases, with 12 bases between the two germline ends. The CDR3 DNA reads TGTGCCTGGGGTACAGAGTTTTATAATTCACCCCTCCACTTT. As protein: CAWGTEFYNSPLHF.

The chain combines TRBV29-1 with TRBJ1-2; the match to TRBD1 covers 8 bases. V trimming: 4 bases; J trimming: 0 bases; junction bases outside the gene matches: 25. This CDR3 spans 21 amino acids. Germline CDR1 reads SQVTM; CDR2 reads ANQGSEA. The CDR3 loop reads CSVGSGGQGMYQRGANYGYTF. The CDR3 DNA follows: TGCAGCGTTGGCTCAGGGGGCCAGGGGATGTATCAACGTGGAGCTAACTATGGCTACACCTTC.